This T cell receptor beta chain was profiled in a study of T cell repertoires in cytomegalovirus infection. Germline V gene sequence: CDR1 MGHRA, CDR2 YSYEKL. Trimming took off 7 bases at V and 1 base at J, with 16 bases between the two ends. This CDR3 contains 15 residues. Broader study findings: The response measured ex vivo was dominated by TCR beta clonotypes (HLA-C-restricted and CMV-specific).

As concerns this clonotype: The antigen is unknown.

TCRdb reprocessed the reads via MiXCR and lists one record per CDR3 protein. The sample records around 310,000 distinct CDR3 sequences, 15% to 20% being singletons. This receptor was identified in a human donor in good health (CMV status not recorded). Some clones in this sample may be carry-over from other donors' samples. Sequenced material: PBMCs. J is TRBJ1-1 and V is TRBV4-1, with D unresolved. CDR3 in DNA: TGCGCCAGCACCAGGCGAAGCACGGGGAACACTGAAGCTTTCTTT. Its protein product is CASTRRSTGNTEAFF.